The clone carrying this T cell receptor (beta chain) showed up just a few times. Its antigen remains unidentified. The source of the sample is a study of cytomegalovirus exposure and HLA in healthy donors. PCR amplification relied on 60 Vbeta primers (plus 13 Jbeta primers). Assay used: immunoSEQ multiplex PCR; TCRdb lists only in-frame clones, some missing. The table has roughly 130,000 clones, around 57% seen once. Overall study findings and caveats: An Asian-associated ancestry cluster reportedly showed fewer N-insertions than the approximately 650-donor mean in a later analysis. The likely explanation for a cluster of highly shared sequence variants was sequencing artifact. A later analysis showed TCR association rates differing by HLA locus, peaking at DRB1 and lowest at HLA-C.

The sample comprised PBMCs. The receptor's source is a male donor in good health and CMV-seronegative.

CDR3 residues: CASSYQGLNTEAFF. The DNA of the CDR3 is TGTGCCAGCAGTTACCAGGGTCTGAACACTGAAGCTTTCTTT. The chain links TRBV6-6 to TRBJ1-1, with D tentatively TRBD1 (5 bases). The CDR3 length is 14 residues. V was clipped by 2 bases and J by 0 bases, with 7 bases between them. Germline-derived CDR1 and CDR2 are MNHNY and SVGAGI (reference sequence).